A single sample gave rise to the 4 T cell receptor beta chains below, sequenced in a study of blood T cell repertoires in COVID-19. The assay was immunoSEQ multiplex PCR, and TCRdb's table has in-frame clones only and misses some. The table lists approximately 250,000 clones, approximately 86% of them singletons. Sequencing used peripheral blood. These receptors were collected from a man aged 35-49 years with active or convalescent COVID-19.

Concerning this clone itself: A read error may account for a junction end that differs from germline. The chain is built from TRBV2 and TRBJ1-5; 9 bases fit TRBD1. CDR3 size: 14 residues. Germline V CDR1 and CDR2: SNHLY, FYNNEI. The DNA of the CDR3 is TGTGCCAGCTATATCGGGACAGGGTCCCGTGCCCCCATTTTT. Its translation: CASYIGTGSRAPIF.

The chain couples TRBV19 to TRBJ1-6; D call uncertain. Germline-derived CDR1 and CDR2 are LNHDA and SQIVND (reference sequence). Between the trimmed V and J ends, which lost 8 bases and 6 bases, there was a span of 8 bases. CDR3 length equals 12 residues. This chain's CDR3 is CASGERNSPLHF. CDR3 bases: TGTGCCAGTGGGGAGCGTAATTCACCCCTCCACTTT.

For the CDR3, the DNA is TGTGCCAGCTCAGGGGATGCAGGGGAAAAACTGTTTTTT. This gives the protein CASSGDAGEKLFF. This chain connects TRBV18 to TRBJ1-4; maybe TRBD1 (5 bases). V was shortened by 5 bases and J by 8 bases, with 12 bases between the two germline ends. Germline V gene lookup returns CDR1 KGHSH and CDR2 LQKENI. This CDR3 is built from 13 residues.

The CDR3: CASSQGTGGNTIYF. The CDR3, as DNA: TGTGCCAGCAGCCAAGGGACAGGGGGAAACACCATATATTTT. The chain joins TRBV3-1 (or the pseudogene TRBV3-2) to TRBJ1-3, with TRBD1 matching 8 bases. The CDR3 covers 14 residues. V lost 1 base, J lost 4 bases, and 0 bases stayed unmatched. CDR1 is LGHDT and CDR2 is YNNKEL in the germline V gene (reference sequence).